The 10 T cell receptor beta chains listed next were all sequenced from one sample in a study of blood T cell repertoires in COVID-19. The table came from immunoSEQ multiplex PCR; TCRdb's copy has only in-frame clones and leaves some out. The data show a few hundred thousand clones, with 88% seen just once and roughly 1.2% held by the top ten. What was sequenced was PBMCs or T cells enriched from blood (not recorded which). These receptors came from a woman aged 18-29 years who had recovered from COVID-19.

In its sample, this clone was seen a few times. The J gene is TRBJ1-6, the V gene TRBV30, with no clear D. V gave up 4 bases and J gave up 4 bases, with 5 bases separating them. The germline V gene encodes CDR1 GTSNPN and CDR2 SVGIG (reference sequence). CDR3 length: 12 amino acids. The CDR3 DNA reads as TGTGCCTGGACAACTTATAATTCACCCCTCCACTTT. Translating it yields CAWTTYNSPLHF.

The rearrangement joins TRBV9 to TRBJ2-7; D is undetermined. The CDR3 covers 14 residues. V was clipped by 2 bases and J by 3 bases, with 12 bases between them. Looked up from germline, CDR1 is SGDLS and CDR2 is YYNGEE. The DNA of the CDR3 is TGTGCCAGCAGCGTTGGGCAGGCAAACTACGAGCAGTACTTC. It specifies CASSVGQANYEQYF.

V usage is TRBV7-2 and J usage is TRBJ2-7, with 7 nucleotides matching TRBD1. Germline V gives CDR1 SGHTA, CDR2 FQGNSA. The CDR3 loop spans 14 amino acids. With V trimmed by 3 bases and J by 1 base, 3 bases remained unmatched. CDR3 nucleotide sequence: TGTGCCAGCAGCTTGGACAGGAAATCCTACGAGCAGTACTTC. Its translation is CASSLDRKSYEQYF.

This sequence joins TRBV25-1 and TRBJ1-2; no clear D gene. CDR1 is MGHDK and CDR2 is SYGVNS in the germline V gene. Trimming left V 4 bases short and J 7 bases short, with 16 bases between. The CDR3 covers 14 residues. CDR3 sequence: CASSGWMIEGGYTF. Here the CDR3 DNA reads TGTGCCAGCAGTGGATGGATGATTGAGGGTGGCTACACCTTC.

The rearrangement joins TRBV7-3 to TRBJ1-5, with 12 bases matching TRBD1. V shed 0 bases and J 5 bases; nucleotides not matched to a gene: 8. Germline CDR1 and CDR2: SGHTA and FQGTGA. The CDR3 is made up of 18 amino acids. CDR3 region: CASSLTVGQGAADQPQHF. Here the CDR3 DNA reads TGTGCCAGCAGCTTAACGGTGGGACAGGGGGCGGCAGATCAGCCCCAGCATTTT.

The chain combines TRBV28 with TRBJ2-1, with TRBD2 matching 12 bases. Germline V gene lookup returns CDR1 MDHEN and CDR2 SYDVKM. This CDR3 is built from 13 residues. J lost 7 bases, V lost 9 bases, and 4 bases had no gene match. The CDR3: CASRTSGVNEQFF. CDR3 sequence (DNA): TGTGCCAGTCGGACTAGCGGGGTTAATGAGCAGTTCTTC.

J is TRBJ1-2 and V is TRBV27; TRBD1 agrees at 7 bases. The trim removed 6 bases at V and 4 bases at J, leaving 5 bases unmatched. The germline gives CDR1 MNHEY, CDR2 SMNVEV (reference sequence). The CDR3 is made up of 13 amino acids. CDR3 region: CASRYRGGYGYTF. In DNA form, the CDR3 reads TGTGCCAGCAGATACAGGGGTGGCTATGGCTACACCTTC.

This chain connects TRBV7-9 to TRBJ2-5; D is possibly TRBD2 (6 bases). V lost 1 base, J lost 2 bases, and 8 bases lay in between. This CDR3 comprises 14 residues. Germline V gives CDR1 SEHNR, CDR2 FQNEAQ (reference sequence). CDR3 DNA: TGTGCCAGCAGCTTAGAGGCGGGGCAAGAGACCCAGTACTTC. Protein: CASSLEAGQETQYF. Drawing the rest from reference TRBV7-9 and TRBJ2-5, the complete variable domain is DTGVSQNPRHKITKRGQNVTFRCDPISEHNRLYWYRQTLGQGPEFLTYFQNEAQLEKSRLLSDRFSAERPKGSFSTLEIQRTEQGDSAMYLCASSLEAGQETQYFGPGTRLLVL.

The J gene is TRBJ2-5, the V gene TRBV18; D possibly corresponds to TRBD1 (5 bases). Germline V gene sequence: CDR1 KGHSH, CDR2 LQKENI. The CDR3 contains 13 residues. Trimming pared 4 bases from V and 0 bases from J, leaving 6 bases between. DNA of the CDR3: TGTGCCAGCTCACGCAGGGACCAAGAGACCCAGTACTTC. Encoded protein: CASSRRDQETQYF.

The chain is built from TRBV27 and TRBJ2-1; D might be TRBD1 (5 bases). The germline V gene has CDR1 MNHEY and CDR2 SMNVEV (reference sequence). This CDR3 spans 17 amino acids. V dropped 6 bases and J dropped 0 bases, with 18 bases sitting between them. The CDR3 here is CASSRSDSSSSYNEQFF. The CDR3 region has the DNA TGTGCCAGCAGCCGGAGTGACAGTAGCAGCTCCTACAATGAGCAGTTCTTC.